This T cell receptor beta chain was identified during a study of neoadjuvant anti-PD-1 for oral cavity cancer. Findings and limits, study-wide: Post-nivolumab, blood T cell clonality was significantly elevated in non-responders. Each response group had just a few patients in TCR analyses.

These oral cavity squamous cell carcinomas were HPV-negative and locally advanced. PBMCs were not maintained or expanded in culture before analysis. Trimming stripped 2 bases from V and 3 bases from J, with 11 bases between. The CDR3 has 14 residues. Germline V gene sequence: CDR1 MNHEY, CDR2 SMNVEV (reference sequence). Profiling relied on immunoSEQ multiplex PCR, and the TCRdb table lists in-frame clones only, not all of them. The sample records about 16,000 clones, approximately 60% being singletons. In the case of this clone: Its specificity is unknown.

Sequencing was performed on PBMCs, taken before nivolumab (anti-PD-1) treatment. The origin of this receptor is a person between 40 and 79 years old with oral cavity squamous cell carcinoma. The chain links TRBV27 to TRBJ2-7; no reliable D call. Here the CDR3 reads CASSLSPVNYEQYF. For the CDR3, the DNA is TGTGCCAGCAGTTTAAGCCCCGTTAACTACGAGCAGTACTTC.